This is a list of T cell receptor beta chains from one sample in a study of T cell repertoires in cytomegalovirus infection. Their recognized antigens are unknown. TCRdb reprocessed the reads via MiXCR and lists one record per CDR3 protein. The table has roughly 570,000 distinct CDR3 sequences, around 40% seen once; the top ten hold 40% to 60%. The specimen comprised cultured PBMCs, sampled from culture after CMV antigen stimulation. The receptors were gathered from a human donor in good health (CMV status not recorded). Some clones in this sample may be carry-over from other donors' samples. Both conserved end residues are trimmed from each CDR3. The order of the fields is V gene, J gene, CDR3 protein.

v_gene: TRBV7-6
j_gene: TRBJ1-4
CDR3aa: ASSGTGGFNEKLF

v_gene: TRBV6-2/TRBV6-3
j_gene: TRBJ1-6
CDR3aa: ASRRTDYNSPLH

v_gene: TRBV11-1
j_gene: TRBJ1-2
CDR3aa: ASSYGTEYGYT

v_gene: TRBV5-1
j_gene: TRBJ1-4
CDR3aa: ASSLSPPGQGEKLF

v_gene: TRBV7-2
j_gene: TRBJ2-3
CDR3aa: ASSSTSTGPLY

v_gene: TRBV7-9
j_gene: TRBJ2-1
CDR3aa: ASSSRRNEQF

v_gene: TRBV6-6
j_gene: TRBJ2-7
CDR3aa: ASSYRGQRDEQY

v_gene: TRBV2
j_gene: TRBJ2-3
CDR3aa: ASSEAEDREWDTQY

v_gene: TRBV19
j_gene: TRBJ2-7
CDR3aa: ASHPGADRTTYEQY

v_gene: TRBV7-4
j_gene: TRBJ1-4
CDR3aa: ASTRDSEKLF